The text below deals with one T cell receptor (beta chain). The clone's antigen remains unknown. Nothing much larger sits one base from this clone, and base qualities are not available. Receptor libraries were prepared by the immunoSEQ multiplex PCR assay. The authors processed their data as follows. A statistical classification framework was built for diagnosing cytomegalovirus status from the catalog of TCR beta chain sequences. Not all clones reach the TCRdb copy of this immuneACCESS table, which keeps in-frame sequences only. Checked studies attribute under half of the gap to unresolved V genes and leave the rest unexplained. D and trimming come from the DNA, and the V and J calls and clone size come from that table. Across this sample there are 150,000 to 200,000 clones, with roughly 83% seen only once. Of the sample, roughly a tenth falls within the top ten clones. The source of the sample is a study of cytomegalovirus exposure and HLA in healthy donors (TCRdb year 2017). Regarding the research as a whole: The 700 or so repertoires of the first cohort and the approximately 110 validation repertoires were produced on the same platform, according to a later analysis. The study aimed to test whether cataloging public T cell receptors could reveal signatures of past pathogen exposure. To predict cytomegalovirus infection status, the study brought together high-throughput TCR immunosequencing, statistical association of individual TCRs with disease status, and machine learning. Along with the approximately 650-subject first cohort, a separate validation cohort of more than 90 different subjects was used.

CDR3 length: 14 amino acids, cysteine to phenylalanine. The kept DNA is CDR3 alone, 42 bases in frame from the first base. Trimmed from V: 6 bases; trimmed from J: 3 bases; junction bases lacking a gene match: 6. From a lookup of the germline V gene, CDR1 and CDR2 are MNHEY and SVGAGI. The donors were included in the validation cohort of some 120 subjects, a group kept apart from the approximately 700-subject first cohort. Summary of the overall study and its limitations: Most TCR sequences were seen in very few donors, while some public TCRs were found in many individuals. A total of about 150 TCR beta chains were listed by the study as associated with cytomegalovirus. The authors suggested that the approach could potentially be extended to other disease states and immunological phenotypes. In vitro tests confirmed that a few of the cytomegalovirus-associated TCR beta chains recognize cytomegalovirus antigens. The validation cohort had no HLA typing available for a later analysis, so co-occurrence within that cohort was assessed over all 110 or so repertoires. The classifier was reported to diagnose cytomegalovirus status with high specificity and sensitivity in both the original and validation cohorts. Of the cluster scores, 85% to 95% were above 0 in a later analysis, which found that TCRs clustered in the first cohort also tended to co-occur in the 95 to 150 validation repertoires.

This clonotype originated in a young man in good health and CMV-seropositive. The sequencing input was PBMCs. The V gene is TRBV6-5 and the J gene is TRBJ1-1; 8 bases in the junction line up with TRBD1. The CDR3 in this case is CASREGQGDTEAFF. The DNA reads TGTGCCAGCAGAGAAGGACAGGGTGACACTGAAGCTTTCTTT.